This TCR beta chain was sequenced during a study of blood T cell repertoires in COVID-19. Across the study: Both acute and convalescent COVID-19 samples were obtained from the United States, Italy and Spain. PBMCs, B-cell-depleted T cells, or T cells were the source of the cDNA or gDNA that made up the material.

In the study's own analysis: Nucleated cell counts were estimated from reference gene primer amplification. The data were produced by immunoSEQ multiplex PCR, yet TCRdb's version contains in-frame clones alone and is incomplete. The V and J calls and the clone size are those of that table, but D and trimming were determined from the DNA. Counted here are 450,000 to 500,000 clones, 70% to 90% occurring once; the ten biggest clones make up 3% to 3.5%. The CDR3 covers 13 residues. J was trimmed by 8 bases and V by 8 bases; bases with no gene match: 9. Germline CDR1 is MNHEY and CDR2 is SVGAGI. The material sequenced was peripheral blood. J is TRBJ2-1 and V is TRBV6-5; TRBD2 aligns across 7 bases. This sequence originates from a human donor in a cohort sampled during active COVID-19. The CDR3 region is CASVSGTTYEQFF. CDR3 bases: TGTGCCAGCGTGAGCGGGACGACCTATGAGCAGTTCTTC.